Listed here are 25 T cell receptor beta chains from one sample, sequenced in a study of shared clonotypes between healthy human individuals. Profiling relied on immunoSEQ multiplex PCR, and the TCRdb table lists in-frame clones only, not all of them. The sample yields approximately 500,000 clones, 90% to 97% seen once. Sequenced sample: naive CD4+ T cells sorted from blood. Subset indicated: CD45RA+ positively selected. These receptors were taken from a woman aged 25 to 39 in good health.

The rearrangement joins TRBV7-3 to TRBJ2-2; D possibly corresponds to TRBD2 (6 bases). V was clipped by 2 bases and J by 0 bases, with 10 bases between them. This CDR3 is built from 16 residues. Looked up from germline, CDR1 is SGHTA and CDR2 is FQGTGA. The CDR3 bases are TGTGCCAGCAGCTTATCGGCTAGCGCGAACACCGGGGAGCTGTTTTTT. Translated: CASSLSASANTGELFF. Looking up the rest from reference TRBV7-3 and TRBJ2-2 gives the full variable domain: GAGVSQTPSNKVTEKGKYVELRCDPISGHTALYWYRQSLGQGPEFLIYFQGTGAADDSGLPNDRFFAVRPEGSVSTLKIQRTERGDSAVYLCASSLSASANTGELFFGEGSRLTVL.

The chain couples TRBV5-1 to TRBJ1-2; TRBD1 matches 8 bases. V lost 5 bases, J lost 2 bases, and 2 bases stayed unmatched. Per the germline V gene, CDR1 is SGHRS and CDR2 is YFSETQ. There are 13 residues in the CDR3. Written as DNA, the CDR3 is TGCGCCAGCAGTTCAGGGGGCAACTATGGCTACACCTTC. It translates to CASSSGGNYGYTF.

The chain combines TRBV28 with TRBJ2-7, with unresolved D. Germline-derived CDR1 and CDR2 are MDHEN and SYDVKM. CDR3 length: 12 amino acids. V was trimmed by 1 base and J by 6 bases, leaving 7 bases between them. The CDR3 nucleotides are TGTGCCAGCAGTTTATTATGGGGCGAGCAGTACTTC. The encoded protein is CASSLLWGEQYF. Looking up the rest from reference TRBV28 and TRBJ2-7 gives the full variable domain: DVKVTQSSRYLVKRTGEKVFLECVQDMDHENMFWYRQDPGLGLRLIYFSYDVKMKEKGDIPEGYSVSREKKERFSLILESASTNQTSMYLCASSLLWGEQYFGPGTRLTVT.

The chain joins TRBV28 to TRBJ2-5; 7 nucleotides agree with TRBD2. The assigned J gene may be wrong: the sequence end matches TRBJ2-7 better. Germline V CDR1 and CDR2: MDHEN, SYDVKM. This CDR3 region has 13 residues. In DNA form, the CDR3 reads TGTGCCAGCAGTTTAGGACTAGCCTACGAGCAGTACTTC. It specifies CASSLGLAYEQYF.

The chain couples TRBV19 to TRBJ2-1, with 9 positions matching TRBD1. V shed 3 bases and J 6 bases; nucleotides not matched to a gene: 9. The length of the CDR3 is 16 residues. Germline CDR1 LNHDA, CDR2 SQIVND (reference sequence). CDR3: CASSIRPGTGFNEQFF. CDR3 DNA: TGTGCCAGTAGTATTCGACCTGGGACAGGGTTCAATGAGCAGTTCTTC.

This chain uses TRBV28 with TRBJ1-6, with unresolved D. The CDR3 contains 12 residues. V dropped 2 bases and J dropped 8 bases, with 4 bases sitting between them. CDR1 is MDHEN, CDR2 SYDVKM, per germline. The CDR3 sequence: CASSLLDSPLHF. The CDR3 nucleotides are TGTGCCAGCAGTTTACTCGATTCACCCCTCCACTTT. Combining the CDR3 with reference TRBV28 and TRBJ1-6 gives the whole variable domain DVKVTQSSRYLVKRTGEKVFLECVQDMDHENMFWYRQDPGLGLRLIYFSYDVKMKEKGDIPEGYSVSREKKERFSLILESASTNQTSMYLCASSLLDSPLHFGNGTRLTVT.

The V gene is TRBV6-5, the J gene TRBJ2-3; 7 nucleotides agree with TRBD1. V trimming: 0 bases; J trimming: 5 bases; junction bases outside the gene matches: 5. The germline V gene has CDR1 MNHEY and CDR2 SVGAGI. The CDR3 spans 15 residues. The CDR3, as DNA: TGTGCCAGCAGTTACTCGACAGGGATTATAGATACGCAGTATTTT. Its translation: CASSYSTGIIDTQYF.

V and J are TRBV21-1 and TRBJ1-1. TRBV21-1 is noted as a pseudogene. The CDR3 spans 16 residues. The CDR3 reads CASSKVRTSMNTEAFF. The CDR3 nucleotides read TGTGCCAGCAGCAAAGTAAGGACCAGTATGAACACTGAAGCTTTCTTT.

Details on this clone: The same CDR3 arises from other DNA sequences in this sample as well. The chain links TRBV15 to TRBJ1-1; perhaps TRBD1 as D (5 bases). This CDR3 has 14 amino acids. Germline V gives CDR1 LNHNV, CDR2 YYDKDF (reference sequence). The V gene lost 0 bases and the J gene lost 5 bases, with 10 bases spanning the gap. CDR3 loop: CATSRDRGGTEAFF. Written as DNA, the CDR3 is TGTGCCACCAGCAGAGATCGCGGGGGGACTGAAGCTTTCTTT.

This chain joins TRBV7-3 and TRBJ2-1, with 11 bases identical to TRBD2. After removal of 4 bases from V and 9 bases from J, the junction contained 8 bases not matched to a gene. The CDR3 has 15 residues. Germline loops: CDR1 SGHTA, CDR2 FQGTGA. CDR3 amino acids: CASSYSGREGGEQFF. The CDR3 DNA sequence: TGTGCCAGCAGCTATAGCGGGAGGGAAGGTGGTGAGCAGTTCTTC.

This clone was detected a few times. Other DNA sequences in this specimen translate into the identical CDR3. V and J are TRBV5-1 and TRBJ2-5, with D possibly TRBD2 on 6 matching bases. V lost 4 bases and J lost 7, with 8 bases in between. Per the germline V gene, CDR1 is SGHRS and CDR2 is YFSETQ. The CDR3 contains 11 residues. CDR3 sequence (DNA): TGCGCCAGCAGCCTGGAGGGGACCCAGTACTTC. Protein: CASSLEGTQYF.

V and J are TRBV7-8 and TRBJ1-3; D gene ambiguous. Germline V gene lookup returns CDR1 SGHVS and CDR2 FQNEAQ. This CDR3 is built from 12 residues. With 2 bases removed from V and 5 bases from J, the gap between germline ends came to 4 bases. The CDR3 reads CASSLQRNTIYF. Here the CDR3 DNA reads TGTGCCAGCAGCTTACAGCGAAACACCATATATTTT. Combining the CDR3 with reference TRBV7-8 and TRBJ1-3 gives the whole variable domain GAGVSQSPRYKVAKRGQDVALRCDPISGHVSLFWYQQALGQGPEFLTYFQNEAQLDKSGLPSDRFFAERPEGSVSTLKIQRTQQEDSAVYLCASSLQRNTIYFGEGSWLTVV.

The chain has TRBV5-4 and TRBJ2-3, with 9 bases fitting TRBD2. CDR3 size: 17 residues. Unmatched junction bases numbered 10, after V lost 2 bases and J lost 3 bases. Germline CDR1 SGHNT, CDR2 YYREEE (reference sequence). In nucleotides, the CDR3 is TGTGCCAGCAGCTTTCTCTCGGGACTAGCTTCGACAGATACGCAGTATTTT. Translating it yields CASSFLSGLASTDTQYF.

The V call is TRBV19, the J call TRBJ2-2; 11 bases are shared with TRBD1. J was trimmed by 5 bases and V by 6 bases; bases with no gene match: 11. CDR3 length: 17 residues. Per germline, CDR1 LNHDA and CDR2 SQIVND (reference sequence). CDR3 nucleotides: TGTGCCAGTAGACCCACCGGGACAGGGGGTTGGACCGGGGAGCTGTTTTTT. Protein product: CASRPTGTGGWTGELFF.

The chain has TRBV28 and TRBJ2-7; 11 nucleotides agree with TRBD1. J gave up 4 bases and V 3 bases, and 8 bases lay outside the gene matches. Germline CDR1 is MDHEN and CDR2 is SYDVKM. The CDR3 has 16 residues. In DNA form, the CDR3 reads TGTGCCAGCAGTTTCCTTGGGACAGGGGGTAGTTACGAGCAGTACTTC. Its translation is CASSFLGTGGSYEQYF.

The chain links TRBV6-9 to TRBJ2-7; 8 bases map to TRBD2. Per the germline V gene, CDR1 is MNHGY and CDR2 is SVAAGI. V shed 5 bases and J 1 base; nucleotides not matched to a gene: 7. There are 15 residues in the CDR3. CDR3 DNA sequence: TGTGCCAGCAGTAACATGGCGGGAGGTTCCTACGAGCAGTACTTC. It specifies CASSNMAGGSYEQYF.

This chain uses TRBV18 with TRBJ1-1, with a tentative D call TRBD1 (5 bases). The germline V and J ends were trimmed by 1 base and 3 bases, with 24 bases remaining between them. Germline V gene data show CDR1 as KGHSH and CDR2 as LQKENI. The CDR3 is made up of 19 amino acids. The CDR3 reads CASSPRPLDRGAGDTEAFF. The CDR3 coding sequence is TGTGCCAGCTCACCACGCCCGCTTGATCGTGGGGCGGGGGACACTGAAGCTTTCTTT.

The CDR3 nucleotides are TGTGCCAGCCCCCCCACCCCGGGACAGGTGAACACTGAAGCTTTCTTT. Translated: CASPPTPGQVNTEAFF. This chain joins TRBV28 and TRBJ1-1; 8 positions agree with TRBD1. This CDR3 spans 16 amino acids. Trimming took 8 bases from V and 0 from J; bases not matched to a gene: 11. Germline CDR1 MDHEN, CDR2 SYDVKM.

The chain has TRBV28 and TRBJ1-1; weak D call: TRBD1 (5 bases). CDR3 length: 13 residues. Trimming cost V 5 bases and J 6 bases, with 13 bases left between them. Germline assignment: CDR1 MDHEN and CDR2 SYDVKM. CDR3 amino acids: CASSREVRAEAFF. In DNA form, the CDR3 reads TGTGCCAGCAGTCGCGAAGTCAGGGCTGAAGCTTTCTTT.

The chain carries TRBV7-2 and TRBJ2-1; weak D call: TRBD2 (6 bases). The CDR3 is 14 amino acids. The germline V and J ends were trimmed by 7 bases and 11 bases, with 21 bases remaining between them. Germline V gene lookup returns CDR1 SGHTA and CDR2 FQGNSA. The CDR3 coding sequence is TGTGCCAGCAAGTCACCCGCGGGGCCAGGACAGCAGTTCTTC. As protein: CASKSPAGPGQQFF.

The chain employs TRBV4-1 and TRBJ2-1; perhaps TRBD2 as D (5 bases). The germline gives CDR1 MGHRA, CDR2 YSYEKL. This CDR3 region has 18 residues. Trimming took off 1 base at V and 4 bases at J, with 20 bases between the two ends. CDR3 DNA sequence: TGCGCCAGCAGCCAAGCGGGCTCCCAGAGGGAGTTATACAATGAGCAGTTCTTC. It codes for CASSQAGSQRELYNEQFF.

This clone has a single count. This chain joins TRBV4-1 and TRBJ2-7, with TRBD2 matching 8 bases. The V and J ends lost 1 base and 5 bases, in that order; junction bases with no gene match: 13. CDR1 is MGHRA, CDR2 YSYEKL, per germline. The CDR3 sequence is 17 residues long. The CDR3 sequence is CASSQGFGGLVADEQYF. For the CDR3, the DNA is TGCGCCAGCAGCCAAGGCTTCGGGGGACTAGTGGCAGACGAGCAGTACTTC.

The rearrangement joins TRBV19 to TRBJ1-2; 9 bases fit TRBD1. V lost 3 bases to trimming and J lost 4 bases; unmatched junction nucleotides: 3. CDR3 size: 14 residues. Per germline, CDR1 LNHDA and CDR2 SQIVND (reference sequence). CDR3 sequence: CASSMKDRGYGYTF. CDR3 nucleotide sequence: TGTGCCAGTAGTATGAAGGACAGGGGCTATGGCTACACCTTC.

This clone was counted a single time. V and J are TRBV30 and TRBJ1-3, with TRBD1 matching over 9 bases. Trimming at V came to 0 bases and at J to 7 bases, leaving 1 base not matched to a gene. Germline V gene lookup returns CDR1 GTSNPN and CDR2 SVGIG (reference sequence). This CDR3 is built from 13 residues. The CDR3 DNA is TGTGCCTGGAGTGTGGGGACAGGGAACACCATATATTTT. This sequence encodes CAWSVGTGNTIYF. Full variable domain (remainder filled in from reference TRBV30 and TRBJ1-3): SQTIHQWPATLVQPVGSPLSLECTVEGTSNPNLYWYRQAAGRGLQLLFYSVGIGQISSEVPQNLSASRPQDRQFILSSKKLLLSDSGFYLCAWSVGTGNTIYFGEGSWLTVV.

The chain links TRBV5-1 to TRBJ2-7; TRBD2 agrees at 7 bases. This CDR3 comprises 16 residues. Germline CDR1 is SGHRS and CDR2 is YFSETQ. J gave up 0 bases and V 4 bases, and 10 bases lay outside the gene matches. The CDR3: CASSHLLTGGSYEQYF. CDR3 DNA sequence: TGCGCCAGCAGCCACCTTCTAACGGGAGGCTCCTACGAGCAGTACTTC. Combining the CDR3 with reference TRBV5-1 and TRBJ2-7 gives the whole variable domain KAGVTQTPRYLIKTRGQQVTLSCSPISGHRSVSWYQQTPGQGLQFLFEYFSETQRNKGNFPGRFSGRQFSNSRSEMNVSTLELGDSALYLCASSHLLTGGSYEQYFGPGTRLTVT.